A single sample is the source of the 15 T cell receptor beta chains below, sequenced in a study of PD-1 blockade in classical Hodgkin lymphoma. Time point here: cycle 4 day 1 (C4D1), after about 6 weeks of nivolumab. All the patients suffered relapse after autologous stem cell transplantation, and brentuximab vedotin exposure differed. This table comes from immunoSEQ multiplex PCR, and its TCRdb copy is limited to in-frame clones, with some not included. The sample holds 21,000 or so clones, roughly 88% seen once. The input for sequencing was peripheral blood mononuclear cells (PBMCs), taken before the fourth cycle of nivolumab. Every receptor here comes from a human donor with classical Hodgkin lymphoma.

The V call is TRBV18, the J call TRBJ2-7; 9 bases are shared with TRBD1. V lost 6 bases to trimming and J lost 3 bases; unmatched junction nucleotides: 6. Germline-derived CDR1 and CDR2 are KGHSH and LQKENI. The CDR3 has 14 residues. The CDR3 nucleotides read TGTGCCAGCTCCCTGGGACAGGGCCACTACGAGCAGTACTTC. Its protein product is CASSLGQGHYEQYF.

The genes are TRBV5-6 and TRBJ1-2; D gene unclear. Germline V gene sequence: CDR1 SGHDT, CDR2 YYEEEE. This CDR3 has 13 amino acids. Trimming cost V 5 bases and J 6 bases, with 14 bases left between them. The DNA for the CDR3 is TGTGCCAGCAGGGACTGGGATGGGGATGGCTACACCTTC. Translation gives CASRDWDGDGYTF.

The chain employs TRBV6-6 and TRBJ2-5, with 11 nucleotides matching TRBD2. Unmatched junction bases numbered 5, after V lost 5 bases and J lost 3 bases. The CDR3 extends over 15 amino acids. Germline V gene sequence: CDR1 MNHNY, CDR2 SVGAGI (reference sequence). The CDR3 DNA reads TGTGCCAGCAGTATAGCGGGGGGGCTAGAAGAGACCCAGTACTTC. Its protein is CASSIAGGLEETQYF.

The V and J genes are TRBV6-1 and TRBJ1-2, with D uncertain. The CDR3 is made up of 11 amino acids. Trimming left V 7 bases short and J 0 bases short, with 3 bases between. CDR1 is MNHNS, CDR2 SASEGT, per germline. The CDR3 coding sequence is TGTGCCAGCACCCCTAACTATGGCTACACCTTC. Its protein is CASTPNYGYTF.

The chain is built from TRBV19 and TRBJ2-1, with D hard to call. Trimming shortened V by 6 bases and J by 1 base, and 7 bases separated the two germline ends. The germline V gene has CDR1 LNHDA and CDR2 SQIVND (reference sequence). The CDR3 has 13 amino acids. Written as DNA, the CDR3 is TGTGCCAGTAGGTTAGGATCCTACAATGAGCAGTTCTTC. Protein: CASRLGSYNEQFF. The full variable domain, its missing parts supplied by reference TRBV19 and TRBJ2-1, is DGGITQSPKYLFRKEGQNVTLSCEQNLNHDAMYWYRQDPGQGLRLIYYSQIVNDFQKGDIAEGYSVSREKKESFPLTVTSAQKNPTAFYLCASRLGSYNEQFFGPGTRLTVL.

The rearrangement uses TRBV5-1 and TRBJ1-6; 7 nucleotides line up with TRBD1. CDR1 and CDR2 (germline): SGHRS, YFSETQ. V shed 0 bases, J shed 5 bases, and the junction held 8 bases outside the gene matches. The CDR3 loop spans 17 amino acids. CDR3 sequence: CASSLVAGGGNNSPLHF. The CDR3 coding sequence is TGCGCCAGCAGCTTGGTGGCAGGGGGTGGAAATAATTCACCCCTCCACTTT.

This chain links TRBV10-3 with TRBJ2-6; possibly TRBD1 for D (6 bases). V was clipped by 3 bases and J by 4 bases, with 22 bases between them. The CDR3 is 19 amino acids. Germline V gene data show CDR1 as ENHRY and CDR2 as SYGVKD. The CDR3 reads CAISDHRRFTGSGANVLTF. The CDR3 DNA is TGTGCCATCAGTGATCACCGACGATTTACAGGGTCCGGGGCCAACGTCCTGACTTTC.

This clone has just a few counts. The V call is TRBV27, the J call TRBJ1-4; no reliable D call. Trimming left V 2 bases short and J 8 bases short, with 24 bases between. The CDR3 length is 18 residues. Germline V gives CDR1 MNHEY, CDR2 SMNVEV (reference sequence). CDR3: CASSLASGSPGPREKLFF. DNA of the CDR3: TGTGCCAGCAGTTTAGCGAGTGGAAGCCCTGGACCTAGGGAAAAACTGTTTTTT.

The chain carries TRBV4-1 and TRBJ1-4; no clear D gene. CDR3 length: 19 residues. The V end lost 2 bases, the J end lost 0 bases, and 19 bases lay between the germline ends. Germline CDR1 and CDR2: MGHRA and YSYEKL. The CDR3 region has the DNA TGCGCCAGCAGCCAATCCGCGATCAGCGACATCGCAACTAATGAAAAACTGTTTTTT. Protein product: CASSQSAISDIATNEKLFF.

The genes are TRBV5-1 and TRBJ2-1; 7 bases fit TRBD2. Trimming at V came to 4 bases and at J to 0 bases, leaving 1 base not matched to a gene. The CDR3 is 14 amino acids. CDR1 is SGHRS and CDR2 is YFSETQ in the germline V gene. The CDR3 sequence: CASSRTSSYNEQFF. The CDR3 nucleotides are TGCGCCAGCAGCAGGACTAGCTCCTACAATGAGCAGTTCTTC.

The chain has TRBV27 and TRBJ2-7; 7 bases are a match to TRBD2. After removal of 3 bases from V and 3 bases from J, the junction contained 8 bases not matched to a gene. The CDR3 is 15 amino acids. Looked up from germline, CDR1 is MNHEY and CDR2 is SMNVEV (reference sequence). The CDR3 nucleotides read TGTGCCAGCAGTTTCGGAAGCGGGGAGTACTACGAGCAGTACTTC. This sequence encodes CASSFGSGEYYEQYF.

The chain uses TRBV29-1 and TRBJ2-1; 7 bases are shared with TRBD2. The junction had 5 bases not matched to a gene; V was cut back by 4 bases and J by 2 bases. The length of the CDR3 is 14 residues. Germline CDR1 SQVTM, CDR2 ANQGSEA. CDR3 in amino acids: CSVAGGLTYNEQFF. CDR3 nucleotide sequence: TGCAGCGTTGCGGGGGGACTTACCTACAATGAGCAGTTCTTC.

The chain couples TRBV6-4 to TRBJ2-1, with 13 bases aligning to TRBD2. This CDR3 contains 16 residues. Germline CDR1 reads MRHNA; CDR2 reads SNTAGT. The V and J ends lost 6 bases and 4 bases, in that order; junction bases with no gene match: 6. The chain's CDR3 is CASRSTSGGDYNEQFF. CDR3 in DNA: TGTGCCAGCAGATCTACTAGCGGGGGGGATTACAATGAGCAGTTCTTC.

This clone has a handful of counts. This rearrangement joins TRBV5-5 to TRBJ1-2; D unresolved. V was pared by 4 bases and J by 3 bases, with 10 bases between. This CDR3 region has 13 residues. CDR1 SGHKS and CDR2 YYEKEE come from the germline V gene (reference sequence). The CDR3 DNA reads TGTGCCAGCAGCCCGAGGGCGGACTATGGCTACACCTTC. Its protein product is CASSPRADYGYTF.

This clone was observed a handful of times. This chain connects TRBV7-2 to TRBJ1-6; D possibly corresponds to TRBD1 (5 bases). CDR1 is SGHTA and CDR2 is FQGNSA in the germline V gene. Trimming removed 0 bases from V and 10 bases from J, with 10 bases in between. This CDR3 spans 14 amino acids. DNA for the CDR3: TGTGCCAGCAGCTTAGCGGGGGATTGGTCACCCCTCCACTTT. It specifies CASSLAGDWSPLHF.